This T cell receptor beta chain came from a study of shared clonotypes between healthy human individuals. Overall study: A couple of women and a few men aged 18 to 49 made up the donors. Broader study findings: Non-shared clonotypes showed lower generation probabilities than clonotypes common to all four donors.

About this clone: What it binds is not known.

Germline V CDR1 and CDR2: SGHRS, YFSETQ. CDR3 length: 15 amino acids. V lost 5 bases and J lost 0, with 14 bases in between. Recent vaccinations or acute infections were absent in the healthy HIV-negative adult donors. Pooled CD45RO+ cells and CCR7-negative CD45RA+ TemRA cells made up CD8 memory. The table came from immunoSEQ multiplex PCR; TCRdb's copy has only in-frame clones and leaves some out. The repertoire holds more than 90,000 clones, with approximately 61% as singletons. Sequencing was performed on memory CD8+ T cells sorted from blood. Subset given: CD45RO+ cells pooled with CCR7-negative TemRA cells. This chain links TRBV5-1 with TRBJ1-1; D is perhaps TRBD1 (6 bases). The clonotype comes from a man aged 30-40 years in good health. Here the CDR3 reads CASRHQTGLNTEAFF. The CDR3 coding sequence is TGCGCCAGCAGGCATCAGACAGGATTGAACACTGAAGCTTTCTTT.